Following are 2 T cell receptor beta chains from one sample sequenced in a study of technical replicates of blood from a handful of donors. Here immunoSEQ multiplex PCR was the method, and the copy in TCRdb shows in-frame clones only, minus some. Of about 76,000 clones in the sample, around 86% were seen once. Sequencing was performed on PBMCs. The receptors come from a human donor in good health. Some clones in this sample may be carry-over from other donors' samples.

The rearrangement joins TRBV4-1 to TRBJ2-1; D unclear. The ends were cut back, 0 bases at V and 10 bases at J, with 13 bases in the middle. The CDR3 has 14 residues. In germline, CDR1 is MGHRA, CDR2 YSYEKL. The CDR3 here is CASSQDTSRGEQFF. In DNA, the CDR3 is TGCGCCAGCAGCCAAGATACGTCGCGAGGCGAGCAGTTCTTC.

In DNA form, the CDR3 reads TGTGCCAGCAGTCCTTGGAGCGGGAAAGCCTACGAGCAGTACTTC. Residues: CASSPWSGKAYEQYF. The rearrangement joins TRBV6-5 to TRBJ2-7; 7 nucleotides align to TRBD2. V was pared by 5 bases and J by 2 bases, with 9 bases of the junction left unmatched. This CDR3 is built from 15 residues. The V gene's germline CDR1 is MNHEY and CDR2 SVGAGI.